The present TCR beta chain was sequenced within a study of human CD8 memory T cell subsets. Study-level points and caveats: There was only minimal overlap between the repertoires of stem-like memory and precursor exhausted T cells. Effector memory cells lacked the similarly high diversity that stem-like memory and precursor exhausted T cells had.

Stem-like memory CD8+ T cells (TSTEM) showed a CCR7+ PD-1- TIGIT- phenotype. Total CD8+ T cells were enriched by a separation that was negative and magnetic. Generation of TCR beta libraries used UMI-labeled 5' RACE. Each CDR3 protein gets one entry in TCRdb, which reprocessed the 5' RACE reads and gives no DNA. Its clone listing holds roughly 17,000 distinct CDR3 sequences. Germline CDR1 SGHVS, CDR2 FNYEAQ. This CDR3 region has 14 residues. A remark on this clonotype: The target antigen is unknown.

The source is a human donor in good health. Sequencing input: CD8+ stem-like memory T cells (TSCM and TCM) sorted from PBMCs. Described subset: stem-like memory CD8 T cells (TSTEM), CCR7+ PD-1- TIGIT-. The rearrangement joins TRBV7-6 to TRBJ1-5. CDR3 residues: CASSLGGSRQPQHF.